This record concerns one TCR beta chain sequence. The sample comes from a study of T-cell reconstitution after alpha-beta-depleted transplantation in children. As it was prepared, the TCRbeta library received unique molecular identifiers. TCRdb reanalysed the PCR reads using MiXCR and keeps one entry per CDR3 protein. The sample contains around 370,000 distinct CDR3 sequences, around 10% of which appear only once. Per the germline V gene, CDR1 is SGHVS and CDR2 is FQNEAQ. The CDR3 spans 15 residues. V lost 5 bases and J lost 4; bases outside the gene matches: 8. The clonotype was recovered from a human donor who donated a stem cell graft to a child with acute lymphoblastic leukemia. This sample comprised PBMCs from the stem cell graft donor, obtained from the stem cell graft. The chain links TRBV7-8 to TRBJ2-1; 7 bases line up with TRBD1. This CDR3 is CASSPFGTVYNEQFF. CDR3 coding DNA: TGTGCCAGCAGCCCCTTTGGGACAGTTTACAATGAGCAGTTCTTC.